This T cell receptor beta chain was captured by sequencing in a study of blood T cell repertoires in COVID-19. About the study: Researchers got acute and convalescent COVID-19 samples from the United States, Italy and Spain. From T cells, B-cell-depleted T cells, or PBMCs came the material, which was cDNA or gDNA.

This CDR3 comprises 17 residues. V lost 4 bases to trimming and J lost 3 bases, with 19 bases between them. Germline V gives CDR1 SQVTM, CDR2 ANQGSEA. Original methodology: Estimation of nucleated cell counts was performed using reference gene primer amplification. Clones were sequenced by immunoSEQ multiplex PCR, and TCRdb holds only the in-frame ones, with some missing. The V and J calls and the clone size are those of that table, but D and trimming were determined from the DNA. The sample has roughly 380,000 clones, roughly 85% seen once; the top ten hold approximately 3.6%. This rearrangement joins TRBV29-1 to TRBJ2-6; the D gene is possibly TRBD1 (5 bases). The TCR was taken from a woman between 18 and 29 years old with acute or convalescent COVID-19. Sequencing input: peripheral blood. CDR3 coding DNA: TGCAGCGTTGCCGGCGACAGAGAGTCTCTTGGGGCCAACGTCCTGACTTTC. Translation: CSVAGDRESLGANVLTF.